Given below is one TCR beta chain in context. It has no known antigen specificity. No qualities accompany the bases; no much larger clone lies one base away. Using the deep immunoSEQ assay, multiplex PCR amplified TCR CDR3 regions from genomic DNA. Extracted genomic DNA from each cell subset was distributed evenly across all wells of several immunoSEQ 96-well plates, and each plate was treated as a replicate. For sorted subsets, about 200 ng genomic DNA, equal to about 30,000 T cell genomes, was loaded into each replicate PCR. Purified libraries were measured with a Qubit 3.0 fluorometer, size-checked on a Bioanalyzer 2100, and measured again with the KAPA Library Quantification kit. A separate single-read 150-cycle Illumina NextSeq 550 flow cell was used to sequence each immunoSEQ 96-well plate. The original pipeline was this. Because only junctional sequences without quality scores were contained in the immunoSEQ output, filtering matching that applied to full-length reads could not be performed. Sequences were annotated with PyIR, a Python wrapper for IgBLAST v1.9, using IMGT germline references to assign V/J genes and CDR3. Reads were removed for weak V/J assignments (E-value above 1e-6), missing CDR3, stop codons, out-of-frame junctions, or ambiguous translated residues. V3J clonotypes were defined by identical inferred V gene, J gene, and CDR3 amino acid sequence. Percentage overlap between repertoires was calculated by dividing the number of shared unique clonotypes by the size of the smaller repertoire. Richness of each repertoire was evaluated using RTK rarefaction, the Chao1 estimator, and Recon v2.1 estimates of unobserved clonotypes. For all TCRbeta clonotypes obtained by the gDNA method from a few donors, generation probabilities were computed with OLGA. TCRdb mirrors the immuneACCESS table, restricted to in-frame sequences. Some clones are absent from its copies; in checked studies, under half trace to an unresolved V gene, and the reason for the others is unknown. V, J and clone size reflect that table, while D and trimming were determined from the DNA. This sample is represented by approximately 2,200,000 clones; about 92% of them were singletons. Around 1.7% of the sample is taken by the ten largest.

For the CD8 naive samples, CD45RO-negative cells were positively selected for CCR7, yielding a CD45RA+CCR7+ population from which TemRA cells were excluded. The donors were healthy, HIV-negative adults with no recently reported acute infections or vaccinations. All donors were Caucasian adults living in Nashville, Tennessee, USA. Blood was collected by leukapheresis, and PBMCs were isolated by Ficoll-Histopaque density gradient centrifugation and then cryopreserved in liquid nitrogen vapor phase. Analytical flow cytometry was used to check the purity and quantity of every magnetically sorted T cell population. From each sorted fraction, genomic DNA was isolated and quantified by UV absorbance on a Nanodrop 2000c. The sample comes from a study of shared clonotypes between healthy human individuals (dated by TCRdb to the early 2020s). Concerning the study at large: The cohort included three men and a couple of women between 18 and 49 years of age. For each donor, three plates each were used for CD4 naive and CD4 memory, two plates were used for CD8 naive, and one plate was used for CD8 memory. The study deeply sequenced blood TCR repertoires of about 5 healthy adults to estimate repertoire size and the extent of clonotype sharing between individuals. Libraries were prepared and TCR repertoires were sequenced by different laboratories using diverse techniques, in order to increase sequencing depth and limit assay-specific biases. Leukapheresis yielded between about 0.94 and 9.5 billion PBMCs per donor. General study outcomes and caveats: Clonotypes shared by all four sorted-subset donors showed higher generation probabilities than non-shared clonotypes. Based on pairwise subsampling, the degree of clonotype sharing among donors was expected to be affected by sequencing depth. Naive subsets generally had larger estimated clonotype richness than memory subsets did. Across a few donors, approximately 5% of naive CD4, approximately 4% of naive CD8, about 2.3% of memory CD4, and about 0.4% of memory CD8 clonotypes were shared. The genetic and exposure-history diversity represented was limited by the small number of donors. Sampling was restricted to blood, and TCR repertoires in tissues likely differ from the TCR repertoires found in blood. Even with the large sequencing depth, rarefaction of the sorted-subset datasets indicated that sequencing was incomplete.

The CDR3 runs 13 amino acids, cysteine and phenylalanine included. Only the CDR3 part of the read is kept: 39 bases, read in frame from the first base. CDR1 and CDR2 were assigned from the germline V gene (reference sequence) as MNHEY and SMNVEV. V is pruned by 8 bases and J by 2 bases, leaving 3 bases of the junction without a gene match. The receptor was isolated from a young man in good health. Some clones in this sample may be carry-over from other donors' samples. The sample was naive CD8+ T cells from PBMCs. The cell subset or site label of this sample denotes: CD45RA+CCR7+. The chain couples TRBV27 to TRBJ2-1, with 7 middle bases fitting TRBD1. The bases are TGTGCCAGCCTGGGACAGACCTACAATGAGCAGTTCTTC. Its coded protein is CASLGQTYNEQFF.